Below, 29 T cell receptor beta chains from the same sample are listed, as sequenced in a study of cytomegalovirus exposure and HLA in healthy donors. With 60 Vbeta and 13 Jbeta primers, the PCR was carried out. The protocol was immunoSEQ multiplex PCR, while the TCRdb copy is restricted to in-frame clones and leaves out a portion. Of about 130,000 clones listed, 65% to 80% were seen once; the top ten hold around 7%. The specimen sequenced was PBMCs. The receptors stem from a man younger than 40 in good health and CMV-seronegative.

The chain links TRBV19 to TRBJ2-2, with a possible D match to TRBD1 (6 bases). Germline CDR1 is LNHDA and CDR2 is SQIVND (reference sequence). Trimming stripped 6 bases from V and 1 base from J, with 9 bases between. The CDR3 covers 14 residues. The CDR3 nucleotides read TGTGCCAGTAGAAAACAGGGGAACACCGGGGAGCTGTTTTTT. This translates into CASRKQGNTGELFF.

This sequence joins TRBV28 and TRBJ2-5, with TRBD2 matching 11 bases. CDR1 is MDHEN and CDR2 is SYDVKM in the germline V gene. The CDR3 is made up of 15 amino acids. V gave up 10 bases and J gave up 5 bases; unmatched junction bases: 12. CDR3: CATISSGGTRETQYF. The CDR3, as DNA: TGTGCCACCATCTCTAGCGGGGGGACCAGGGAGACCCAGTACTTC.

The gene calls are TRBV19 and TRBJ1-2, with 7 bases that match TRBD1. The length of the CDR3 is 12 residues. The junction had 5 bases not matched to a gene; V was cut back by 5 bases and J by 8 bases. The germline CDR1 and CDR2 sequences are LNHDA and SQIVND (reference sequence). The CDR3, as DNA: TGTGCCAGTAGTGAACAGGGGCGAGGCTACACCTTC. Translation: CASSEQGRGYTF.

J is TRBJ1-4 and V is TRBV9, with TRBD1 matching over 9 bases. This CDR3 is built from 16 residues. Germline CDR1 is SGDLS and CDR2 is YYNGEE. The J segment lost 8 bases and the V segment lost 0 bases, leaving 8 bases of the junction unmatched. Here the CDR3 reads CASSVVGTGNREKLFF. The CDR3 bases are TGTGCCAGCAGCGTAGTGGGGACAGGGAATAGGGAAAAACTGTTTTTT.

The genes are TRBV7-9 and TRBJ2-1; 8 nucleotides align to TRBD2. Germline V gene sequence: CDR1 SEHNR, CDR2 FQNEAQ (reference sequence). The trim removed 2 bases at V and 4 bases at J, leaving 4 bases unmatched. The CDR3 has 15 amino acids. The CDR3 sequence: CASSLLAGLYNEQFF. The CDR3 DNA reads as TGTGCCAGCAGCTTACTAGCGGGTCTTTACAATGAGCAGTTCTTC.

A word on this clone: Other DNA sequences in the sample encode the same CDR3. The CDR3 DNA sequence: TGTGCCAGCTCCGGGACAGCGAGAACAGATACGCAGTATTTT. Its protein product is CASSGTARTDTQYF. V gene TRBV19 combines with J gene TRBJ2-3; 7 nucleotides line up with TRBD1. The CDR3 length is 14 residues. Germline-derived CDR1 and CDR2 are LNHDA and SQIVND (reference sequence). V dropped 9 bases and J dropped 3; count of bases not matched to a gene: 9.

The chain has TRBV6-6 and TRBJ1-5; TRBD1 might be the D (6 bases). CDR1 and CDR2 (germline): MNHNY, SVGAGI (reference sequence). V lost 6 bases, J lost 4 bases, and 10 bases lay in between. CDR3 length: 13 amino acids. The CDR3 bases are TGTGCCAGCAGCAGGGGTTTTAATCAGCCCCAGCATTTT. Translated, it gives CASSRGFNQPQHF.

This clone was seen only once. The chain recombines TRBV30 with TRBJ1-6; D gene ambiguous. There are 15 residues in the CDR3. V gave up 0 bases and J gave up 0 bases, with 6 bases separating them. Germline V gene data show CDR1 as GTSNPN and CDR2 as SVGIG (reference sequence). CDR3 sequence reads: CAWSVYGSYNSPLHF. DNA for the CDR3: TGTGCCTGGAGTGTATACGGCTCCTATAATTCACCCCTCCACTTT. The variable domain in full, with the rest retrieved from reference TRBV30 and TRBJ1-6, is SQTIHQWPATLVQPVGSPLSLECTVEGTSNPNLYWYRQAAGRGLQLLFYSVGIGQISSEVPQNLSASRPQDRQFILSSKKLLLSDSGFYLCAWSVYGSYNSPLHFGNGTRLTVT.

This chain uses TRBV7-3 with TRBJ1-2; 8 bases line up with TRBD1. J gave up 1 base and V 3 bases, and 4 bases lay outside the gene matches. Germline V gene data show CDR1 as SGHTA and CDR2 as FQGTGA. The CDR3 runs 15 residues. In nucleotides, the CDR3 is TGTGCCAGCAGCTTCGGGACAGGCCTTAACTATGGCTACACCTTC. Amino acids: CASSFGTGLNYGYTF.

The chain is built from TRBV28 and TRBJ2-7, with TRBD2 matching over 13 bases. This CDR3 region has 20 residues. Trimming at V came to 5 bases and at J to 2 bases, leaving 18 bases not matched to a gene. CDR1 MDHEN and CDR2 SYDVKM come from the germline V gene. CDR3 region: CASSTPRGTSGIGGAYEQYF. CDR3 coding DNA: TGTGCCAGCAGTACACCGAGGGGGACTAGCGGGATTGGAGGCGCCTACGAGCAGTACTTC.

This clone was recorded a few times. V usage is TRBV5-1 and J usage is TRBJ2-3; D uncertain. The CDR3 contains 15 residues. Germline values: CDR1 SGHRS, CDR2 YFSETQ. Trimming pared 0 bases from V and 1 base from J, leaving 9 bases between. The CDR3 coding sequence is TGCGCCAGCAGCTTGGCCGGTGAACGCACAGATACGCAGTATTTT. Protein: CASSLAGERTDTQYF. The variable domain in full, completed from reference TRBV5-1 and TRBJ2-3, reads KAGVTQTPRYLIKTRGQQVTLSCSPISGHRSVSWYQQTPGQGLQFLFEYFSETQRNKGNFPGRFSGRQFSNSRSEMNVSTLELGDSALYLCASSLAGERTDTQYFGPGTRLTVL.

The chain joins TRBV15 to TRBJ1-6, with no clear D. The CDR3 totals 14 residues. From germline, CDR1 is LNHNV and CDR2 YYDKDF (reference sequence). Trimming took 5 bases from V and 0 from J, leaving 5 bases between them. CDR3 sequence reads: CATSPSSYNSPLHF. The CDR3 DNA is TGTGCCACCAGCCCCAGCTCCTATAATTCACCCCTCCACTTT.

This sequence joins TRBV15 and TRBJ1-4; 12 bases are a match to TRBD1. Germline V gene sequence: CDR1 LNHNV, CDR2 YYDKDF (reference sequence). J was trimmed by 12 bases and V by 1 base; bases with no gene match: 3. This CDR3 is 14 amino acids long. CDR3 sequence (DNA): TGTGCCACCAGCAGAGGGGGACAGGGGGCTCAACTGTTTTTT. Protein sequence: CATSRGGQGAQLFF.

The chain couples TRBV5-1 to TRBJ2-2, with 7 bases identical to TRBD2. V was clipped by 3 bases and J by 7 bases; unmatched bases: 6. The CDR3 totals 14 residues. Germline V gene data show CDR1 as SGHRS and CDR2 as YFSETQ. The DNA for the CDR3 is TGCGCCAGCAGCTCCCTTGGGGGGGACGGGGAGCTGTTTTTT. This gives the protein CASSSLGGDGELFF.

CDR3 protein: CASNDRVNTEAFF. The CDR3 region has the DNA TGTGCCAGCAACGACAGGGTGAACACTGAAGCTTTCTTT. The chain has TRBV7-9 and TRBJ1-1, with 7 bases identical to TRBD1. This CDR3 comprises 13 residues. In germline, CDR1 is SEHNR, CDR2 FQNEAQ (reference sequence). With V trimmed by 7 bases and J by 0 bases, 2 bases remained unmatched.

This clone showed up just a few times. The chain carries TRBV5-6 and TRBJ2-5, with 9 nucleotides matching TRBD1. This CDR3 has 18 amino acids. The germline V gene has CDR1 SGHDT and CDR2 YYEEEE. V trimming: 3 bases; J trimming: 5 bases; junction bases outside the gene matches: 17. CDR3 sequence: CASSSPLLKQGAEETQYF. For the CDR3, the DNA is TGTGCCAGCAGCTCCCCGCTTTTGAAACAGGGGGCGGAGGAGACCCAGTACTTC. The full variable domain, its missing parts supplied by reference TRBV5-6 and TRBJ2-5, is DAGVTQSPTHLIKTRGQQVTLRCSPKSGHDTVSWYQQALGQGPQFIFQYYEEEERQRGNFPDRFSGHQFPNYSSELNVNALLLGDSALYLCASSSPLLKQGAEETQYFGPGTRLLVL.

The V gene is TRBV27, the J gene TRBJ1-2; possibly TRBD1 for D (6 bases). Germline loops: CDR1 MNHEY, CDR2 SMNVEV (reference sequence). The CDR3 has 16 residues. V lost 0 bases and J lost 1, with 12 bases in between. CDR3 protein: CASSLSGRGFNYGYTF. The CDR3 DNA reads as TGTGCCAGCAGTTTATCAGGCAGGGGATTTAACTATGGCTACACCTTC.

The CDR3 sequence is CAWQPTGKGYTF. The CDR3 nucleotides read TGTGCCTGGCAACCGACAGGGAAAGGCTACACCTTC. This chain uses TRBV30 with TRBJ1-2; 7 bases match TRBD1. The CDR3 sequence is 12 residues long. In germline, CDR1 is GTSNPN, CDR2 SVGIG (reference sequence). The junction had 8 bases not matched to a gene; V was cut back by 5 bases and J by 8 bases.

The chain combines TRBV6-6 with TRBJ1-2, with D perhaps matching TRBD1 (5 bases). Per germline, CDR1 MNHNY and CDR2 SVGAGI (reference sequence). The CDR3 is made up of 15 amino acids. V lost 0 bases and J 4 bases, leaving 12 bases between the germline ends. CDR3 region: CASSYSPLQGYGYTF. CDR3 DNA: TGTGCCAGCAGTTACTCGCCCCTCCAGGGCTATGGCTACACCTTC.

The genes are TRBV29-1 and TRBJ1-2, with TRBD1 identical over 9 bases. V lost 2 bases to trimming and J lost 12 bases; unmatched junction nucleotides: 7. CDR1 is SQVTM and CDR2 is ANQGSEA in the germline V gene. The CDR3 length is 12 residues. This CDR3 reads CSVEYGTGCHTF. CDR3 nucleotides: TGCAGCGTTGAATATGGGACAGGGTGTCACACCTTC.

The rearrangement uses TRBV19 and TRBJ1-5; TRBD1 is a possible D gene (6 bases). Trimming took 4 bases from V and 5 from J, leaving 12 bases between them. The germline V gene encodes CDR1 LNHDA and CDR2 SQIVND (reference sequence). CDR3 length equals 14 residues. For the CDR3, the DNA is TGTGCCAGTAGTAAGCAGGGGACCCATCAGCCCCAGCATTTT. Protein sequence: CASSKQGTHQPQHF.

This clone was seen a few times. The chain is built from TRBV5-4 and TRBJ2-5, with 7 bases matching TRBD1. Trimming removed 3 bases from V and 2 bases from J; junction bases left unmatched: 7. The germline V gene encodes CDR1 SGHNT and CDR2 YYREEE (reference sequence). The length of the CDR3 is 15 residues. CDR3 DNA: TGTGCCAGCAGCTCTCCGGGACAGCGGCAAGAGACCCAGTACTTC. It encodes CASSSPGQRQETQYF.

The chain employs TRBV18 and TRBJ1-2; D is unclear. The CDR3 has 14 residues. CDR1 is KGHSH, CDR2 LQKENI, per germline. Trimming stripped 3 bases from V and 4 bases from J, with 12 bases between. The CDR3 nucleotides are TGTGCCAGCTCACCGCCGGTGATCTCCTATGGCTACACCTTC. As protein: CASSPPVISYGYTF. Full variable domain (remainder filled in from reference TRBV18 and TRBJ1-2): NAGVMQNPRHLVRRRGQEARLRCSPMKGHSHVYWYRQLPEEGLKFMVYLQKENIIDESGMPKERFSAEFPKEGPSILRIQQVVRGDSAAYFCASSPPVISYGYTFGSGTRLTVV.

This rearrangement joins TRBV7-9 to TRBJ1-5; no clear D gene. V was clipped by 1 base and J by 5 bases, with 15 bases between them. CDR3 size: 16 residues. Germline lookup yields CDR1 SEHNR and CDR2 FQNEAQ (reference sequence). In DNA form, the CDR3 reads TGTGCCAGCAGCTTAGGAGTCGGGGTCAATTATCAGCCCCAGCATTTT. Protein product: CASSLGVGVNYQPQHF. The full variable domain, in which reference TRBV7-9 and TRBJ1-5 provide the parts outside the CDR3, is DTGVSQNPRHKITKRGQNVTFRCDPISEHNRLYWYRQTLGQGPEFLTYFQNEAQLEKSRLLSDRFSAERPKGSFSTLEIQRTEQGDSAMYLCASSLGVGVNYQPQHFGDGTRLSIL.

The chain has TRBV7-9 and TRBJ1-1; D gene unclear. Germline values: CDR1 SEHNR, CDR2 FQNEAQ (reference sequence). V was clipped by 6 bases and J by 4 bases, with 6 bases between them. The CDR3 has 11 residues. CDR3 sequence reads: CASRAVTEAFF. In nucleotides, the CDR3 is TGTGCCAGCAGGGCAGTCACTGAAGCTTTCTTT.

The V call is TRBV5-4, the J call TRBJ2-5; 11 bases map to TRBD2. Germline lookup yields CDR1 SGHNT and CDR2 YYREEE (reference sequence). The CDR3 is made up of 15 amino acids. With V trimmed by 3 bases and J by 2 bases, 3 bases remained unmatched. The DNA of the CDR3 is TGTGCCAGCAGCTGGGGGACTAGCGGACAAGAGACCCAGTACTTC. This gives the protein CASSWGTSGQETQYF.

This clone has only a few counts. This chain joins TRBV5-1 and TRBJ2-7; TRBD2 matches 8 bases. V lost 0 bases to trimming and J lost 6 bases; unmatched junction nucleotides: 5. Looked up from germline, CDR1 is SGHRS and CDR2 is YFSETQ. CDR3 length: 14 residues. The CDR3, as DNA: TGCGCCAGCAGCTTGGCGGGGGGGATCGCCGAGCAGTACTTC. Protein: CASSLAGGIAEQYF. Looking up the rest from reference TRBV5-1 and TRBJ2-7 gives the full variable domain: KAGVTQTPRYLIKTRGQQVTLSCSPISGHRSVSWYQQTPGQGLQFLFEYFSETQRNKGNFPGRFSGRQFSNSRSEMNVSTLELGDSALYLCASSLAGGIAEQYFGPGTRLTVT.

The J gene is TRBJ2-7, the V gene TRBV5-1, with D possibly TRBD1 on 6 matching bases. V lost 0 bases, J lost 5 bases, and 6 bases lay in between. The CDR3 has 12 residues. Per the germline V gene, CDR1 is SGHRS and CDR2 is YFSETQ. CDR3 protein: CASSLDRDEQYF. The CDR3, as DNA: TGCGCCAGCAGCTTGGACAGGGACGAGCAGTACTTC.

This clone showed up just a few times. The rearrangement links TRBV4-1 to TRBJ1-4, with D hard to call. Per the germline V gene, CDR1 is MGHRA and CDR2 is YSYEKL. Trimming took 0 bases from V and 7 from J, leaving 6 bases between them. This CDR3 contains 13 residues. CDR3 protein: CASSQDSGEKLFF. CDR3 sequence (DNA): TGCGCCAGCAGCCAAGATTCGGGTGAAAAACTGTTTTTT.